These 6 T cell receptor beta chains originate from one sample sequenced in a study of T cell changes during pregnancy in multiple sclerosis. Profiling relied on immunoSEQ multiplex PCR, and the TCRdb table lists in-frame clones only, not all of them. Here the sample spans under 65,000 clones, about nine tenths being singletons. The source material was CD4+ T cells from peripheral blood mononuclear cells, sampled in the third trimester of pregnancy. The source of these receptors is a female donor with multiple sclerosis, enrolled in a pregnancy study.

The rearrangement uses TRBV11-1 and TRBJ2-7; perhaps TRBD2 as D (7 bases). The CDR3 contains 14 residues. The germline gives CDR1 SGHAT, CDR2 FQDESV (reference sequence). Trimming shortened V by 5 bases and J by 3 bases, and 14 bases separated the two germline ends. CDR3 sequence: CASSQPGGGYEQYF. In DNA, the CDR3 is TGTGCCAGCAGCCAACCGGGGGGCGGCTACGAGCAGTACTTC. Looking up the rest from reference TRBV11-1 and TRBJ2-7 gives the full variable domain: EAEVAQSPRYKITEKSQAVAFWCDPISGHATLYWYRQILGQGPELLVQFQDESVVDDSQLPKDRFSAERLKGVDSTLKIQPAELGDSAMYLCASSQPGGGYEQYFGPGTRLTVT.

The rearrangement joins TRBV2 to TRBJ2-7; possible D gene TRBD2, 6 bases. The V end lost 8 bases, the J end lost 2 bases, and 13 bases lay between the germline ends. The CDR3 loop spans 13 amino acids. CDR1 SNHLY and CDR2 FYNNEI come from the germline V gene. CDR3 amino acids: CASEAGPTYEQYF. CDR3 sequence (DNA): TGTGCCAGCGAGGCGGGGCCCACCTACGAGCAGTACTTC.

V is TRBV19 and J is TRBJ2-3; TRBD2 aligns across 9 bases. This CDR3 comprises 18 residues. The V segment lost 0 bases and the J segment 5 bases; nucleotides outside the gene matches: 12. Looked up from germline, CDR1 is LNHDA and CDR2 is SQIVND (reference sequence). For the CDR3, the DNA is TGTGCCAGTAGTATAGATCGGGGTAGCGGGGGCCAGGGAGATACGCAGTATTTT. Protein product: CASSIDRGSGGQGDTQYF. Based on the CDR3 plus reference TRBV19 and TRBJ2-3, the full variable domain is DGGITQSPKYLFRKEGQNVTLSCEQNLNHDAMYWYRQDPGQGLRLIYYSQIVNDFQKGDIAEGYSVSREKKESFPLTVTSAQKNPTAFYLCASSIDRGSGGQGDTQYFGPGTRLTVL.

This clone was seen a handful of times. The chain combines TRBV6-1 with TRBJ1-1, with D perhaps matching TRBD1 (6 bases). With 6 bases removed from V and 4 bases from J, the gap between germline ends came to 6 bases. Per the germline V gene, CDR1 is MNHNS and CDR2 is SASEGT. This CDR3 has 11 amino acids. CDR3 residues: CASSRGTEAFF. CDR3 nucleotide sequence: TGTGCCAGCAGCAGGGGCACTGAAGCTTTCTTT.

V is TRBV5-1 and J is TRBJ1-1; 9 bases are a match to TRBD1. Germline-derived CDR1 and CDR2 are SGHRS and YFSETQ. Losses at the gene ends were 3 bases for V and 0 bases for J; bases not matched to a gene: 9. The CDR3 totals 17 residues. The CDR3 loop reads CASSWGQGFAMNTEAFF. As DNA, the CDR3 is TGCGCCAGCAGCTGGGGACAGGGATTCGCTATGAACACTGAAGCTTTCTTT.

The chain carries TRBV27 and TRBJ1-2; 7 bases line up with TRBD1. Per germline, CDR1 MNHEY and CDR2 SMNVEV (reference sequence). J gave up 2 bases and V 1 base, and 7 bases lay outside the gene matches. The CDR3 is 16 residues long. As DNA, the CDR3 is TGTGCCAGCAGTTTATATGTAGGGACAGCAAACTATGGCTACACCTTC. Amino acids: CASSLYVGTANYGYTF.